This record concerns one T cell receptor (beta chain) sequence. The table came from immunoSEQ multiplex PCR; TCRdb's copy has only in-frame clones and leaves some out. The table records roughly 35,000 clones, about 83% of them present only once. The data are from a study of lymphopenia after photon versus proton radiotherapy. The sequencing here drew on peripheral blood, taken from a patient treated with photon-based radiotherapy. This TCR was recovered from a man aged 45-65 years with gastric cancer.

In DNA form, the CDR3 reads TGTGCCAGCAGTTCGTTGACAGGCAACGAGCAGTACTTC. Protein sequence: CASSSLTGNEQYF. This chain uses TRBV28 with TRBJ2-7, with D tentatively TRBD1 (6 bases). The CDR3 totals 13 residues. V was clipped by 4 bases and J by 5 bases, with 12 bases between them. Germline V gives CDR1 MDHEN, CDR2 SYDVKM.